This entry lists 15 T cell receptor beta chains sequenced from one sample in a study of PD-L1 blockade in urothelial cancer. Time point indicated: pretreatment peripheral blood. The data were produced by immunoSEQ multiplex PCR, yet TCRdb's version contains in-frame clones alone and is incomplete. Among some 57,000 clones listed, 84% were seen once. The sample consisted of PBMCs, taken around atezolizumab (anti-PD-L1) treatment. The receptors derive from a man in his fifties with urothelial cancer.

This clone showed up just once. The V gene is TRBV29-1, the J gene TRBJ2-1; D call uncertain. This CDR3 region has 12 residues. V lost 6 bases, J lost 5 bases, and 11 bases lay in between. CDR1 and CDR2 (germline): SQVTM, ANQGSEA. The DNA for the CDR3 is TGCAGCGTCTTCCGGTCGCACAATGAGCAGTTCTTC. Encoded protein: CSVFRSHNEQFF.

The chain carries TRBV9 and TRBJ2-1; tentatively, D is TRBD1 (6 bases). Trimming cost V 0 bases and J 5 bases, with 12 bases left between them. Germline CDR1 is SGDLS and CDR2 is YYNGEE. CDR3 length: 15 amino acids. The CDR3 bases are TGTGCCAGCAGCGTAGCAGGGGCGCGCCACAATGAGCAGTTCTTC. Translation: CASSVAGARHNEQFF.

The chain carries TRBV28 and TRBJ1-5, with 7 bases that match TRBD1. The germline CDR1 and CDR2 sequences are MDHEN and SYDVKM. J gave up 6 bases and V 2 bases, and 10 bases lay outside the gene matches. The CDR3 runs to 16 residues. The CDR3 sequence is CASSLVAGGSSQPQHF. In DNA, the CDR3 is TGTGCCAGCAGTTTAGTGGCAGGGGGATCGAGTCAGCCCCAGCATTTT.

This clone was observed once. The rearrangement joins TRBV5-6 to TRBJ2-5; 9 bases map to TRBD2. J gave up 5 bases and V 4 bases, and 12 bases lay outside the gene matches. Germline V gives CDR1 SGHDT, CDR2 YYEEEE. This CDR3 contains 16 residues. The CDR3 loop reads CASSPGLATVFETQYF. CDR3 DNA sequence: TGTGCCAGCAGCCCGGGACTAGCCACCGTTTTTGAGACCCAGTACTTC. Full variable domain (missing parts from reference TRBV5-6 and TRBJ2-5): DAGVTQSPTHLIKTRGQQVTLRCSPKSGHDTVSWYQQALGQGPQFIFQYYEEEERQRGNFPDRFSGHQFPNYSSELNVNALLLGDSALYLCASSPGLATVFETQYFGPGTRLLVL.

The chain recombines TRBV9 with TRBJ2-1, with TRBD2 matching 7 bases. Germline V lookup: CDR1 SGDLS, CDR2 YYNGEE. The CDR3 totals 15 residues. V dropped 0 bases and J dropped 8; count of bases not matched to a gene: 8. The CDR3 DNA sequence: TGTGCCAGCAGCGTAGCTTTACTAGCGACCGATGAGCAGTTCTTC. Its protein is CASSVALLATDEQFF.

The chain joins TRBV19 to TRBJ2-1, with a weak D call TRBD1 (5 bases). There are 15 residues in the CDR3. Germline CDR1 LNHDA, CDR2 SQIVND (reference sequence). The V and J ends lost 1 base and 4 bases respectively, with 11 bases between them. The CDR3 sequence: CASSIAQGPYNEQFF. The CDR3, as DNA: TGTGCCAGTAGTATAGCTCAGGGCCCTTACAATGAGCAGTTCTTC.

The chain couples TRBV19 to TRBJ2-5; D gene unclear. Germline assignment: CDR1 LNHDA and CDR2 SQIVND (reference sequence). CDR3 size: 12 residues. Between the trimmed V and J ends, which lost 1 base and 4 bases, there was a span of 4 bases. The CDR3 reads CASSIAGETQYF. The CDR3 bases are TGTGCCAGTAGTATAGCAGGAGAGACCCAGTACTTC.

The rearrangement joins TRBV28 to TRBJ1-5, with 12 bases that match TRBD1. The V gene's germline CDR1 is MDHEN and CDR2 SYDVKM. CDR3 length: 18 residues. Trimming cost V 6 bases and J 1 base; bases outside gene matches: 10. CDR3 in amino acids: CASRYGTGGAISNQPQHF. The CDR3 bases are TGTGCCAGCAGGTACGGGACAGGGGGCGCGATAAGCAATCAGCCCCAGCATTTT.

This chain joins TRBV7-6 and TRBJ2-7; a possible D gene is TRBD1 (7 bases). Germline assignment: CDR1 SGHVS and CDR2 FNYEAQ. Between the trimmed V and J ends, which lost 2 bases and 6 bases, there was a span of 8 bases. This CDR3 is 12 amino acids long. The CDR3 region has the DNA TGTGCCAGCAGCTTACAGGGGGGCGAGCAGTACTTC. Amino acid sequence: CASSLQGGEQYF.

V gene TRBV5-1 combines with J gene TRBJ2-5, with D unresolved. CDR1 and CDR2 (germline): SGHRS, YFSETQ. Between the trimmed V and J ends, which lost 2 bases and 3 bases, there was a span of 2 bases. This CDR3 contains 11 residues. As DNA, the CDR3 is TGCGCCAGCAGCTTTAAAGAGACCCAGTACTTC. The encoded protein is CASSFKETQYF.

The rearrangement uses TRBV30 and TRBJ2-1; TRBD2 matches 12 bases. Germline assignment: CDR1 GTSNPN and CDR2 SVGIG (reference sequence). The length of the CDR3 is 13 residues. With V trimmed by 5 bases and J by 6 bases, 2 bases remained unmatched. The DNA for the CDR3 is TGTGCCTGGGCTAGCGGGGGGGCCAATGAGCAGTTCTTC. Amino acid sequence: CAWASGGANEQFF.

There are a few counts of this clone. This rearrangement joins TRBV29-1 to TRBJ2-5; 7 bases map to TRBD2. The germline CDR1 and CDR2 sequences are SQVTM and ANQGSEA. This CDR3 spans 14 amino acids. The J segment lost 5 bases and the V segment lost 7 bases, leaving 13 bases of the junction unmatched. CDR3 DNA: TGCAGCGGTTTGGGGGGAGGGCTTCGCGAGACCCAGTACTTC. Amino acids: CSGLGGGLRETQYF. Full variable domain (remainder filled in from reference TRBV29-1 and TRBJ2-5): SAVISQKPSRDICQRGTSLTIQCQVDSQVTMMFWYRQQPGQSLTLIATANQGSEATYESGFVIDKFPISRPNLTFSTLTVSNMSPEDSSIYLCSGLGGGLRETQYFGPGTRLLVL.

The chain has TRBV9 and TRBJ1-1; D perhaps matches TRBD1 (6 bases). CDR3 length: 15 amino acids. V was cut by 4 bases and J by 5 bases, with 18 bases left in between. Germline V gives CDR1 SGDLS, CDR2 YYNGEE. Here the CDR3 DNA reads TGTGCCAGCAGCCCCCCCCGGGGGGCGTTGACTGAAGCTTTCTTT. Protein: CASSPPRGALTEAFF.

The chain recombines TRBV28 with TRBJ1-3, with TRBD1 matching 12 bases. Germline CDR1 MDHEN, CDR2 SYDVKM. The CDR3 spans 17 residues. V dropped 0 bases and J dropped 2; count of bases not matched to a gene: 2. CDR3 region: CASSLWGQGAPGNTIYF. CDR3 sequence (DNA): TGTGCCAGCAGTTTATGGGGACAGGGGGCGCCTGGAAACACCATATATTTT.

The chain has TRBV7-9 and TRBJ1-2; 7 bases fit TRBD1. Germline trimming cut 4 bases from V and 4 bases from J; bases unmatched to any gene: 3. The germline CDR1 and CDR2 sequences are SEHNR and FQNEAQ (reference sequence). The CDR3 totals 13 residues. CDR3 nucleotides: TGTGCCAGCAGCTGGGACAGATCCTATGGCTACACCTTC. It encodes CASSWDRSYGYTF.